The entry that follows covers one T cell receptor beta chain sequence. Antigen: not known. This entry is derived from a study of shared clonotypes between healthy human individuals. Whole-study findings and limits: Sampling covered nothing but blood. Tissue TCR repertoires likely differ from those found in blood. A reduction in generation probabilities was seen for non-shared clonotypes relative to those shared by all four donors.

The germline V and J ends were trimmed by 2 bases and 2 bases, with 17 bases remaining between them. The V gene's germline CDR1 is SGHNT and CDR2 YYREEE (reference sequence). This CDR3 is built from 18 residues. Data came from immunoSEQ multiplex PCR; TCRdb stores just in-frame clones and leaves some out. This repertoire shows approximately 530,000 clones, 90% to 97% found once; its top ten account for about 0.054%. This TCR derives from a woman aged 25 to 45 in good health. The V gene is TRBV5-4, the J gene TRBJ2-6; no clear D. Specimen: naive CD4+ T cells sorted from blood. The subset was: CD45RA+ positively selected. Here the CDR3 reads CASSLGLAGGAGANVLTF. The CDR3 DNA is TGTGCCAGCAGCTTAGGTCTGGCAGGTGGTGCTGGGGCCAACGTCCTGACTTTC.